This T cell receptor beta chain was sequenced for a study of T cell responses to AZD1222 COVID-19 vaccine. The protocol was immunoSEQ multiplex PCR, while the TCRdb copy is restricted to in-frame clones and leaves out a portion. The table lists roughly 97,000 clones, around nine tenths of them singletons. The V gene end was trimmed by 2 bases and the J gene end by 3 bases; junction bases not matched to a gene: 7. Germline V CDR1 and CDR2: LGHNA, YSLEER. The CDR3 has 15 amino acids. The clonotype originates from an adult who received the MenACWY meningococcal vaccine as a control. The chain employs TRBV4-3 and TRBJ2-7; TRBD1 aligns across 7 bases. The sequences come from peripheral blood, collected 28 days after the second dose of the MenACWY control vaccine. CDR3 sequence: CASSQIPGQSYEQYF. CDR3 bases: TGCGCCAGCAGCCAAATTCCGGGACAGAGCTACGAGCAGTACTTC.